Sequencing of this TCR beta chain was carried out in a study of a mutant IDH1 vaccine in newly diagnosed glioma. About the study: Males made up about 60% and females about 40% of treated patients, whose mean age was about 41 years.

Points on this clone: Antigen unknown.

Study-wide points: Detectable vaccine-induced immune responses arose in almost 95% of patients.

The time point denotes: baseline, week 1 (first vaccination visit). Stated treatment: pre-vaccination baseline after standard-of-care therapy. After removal of 0 bases from V and 2 bases from J, the junction contained 4 bases not matched to a gene. The germline gives CDR1 SGHNT, CDR2 YYREEE (reference sequence). The CDR3 extends over 16 amino acids. Libraries were prepared by immunoSEQ multiplex PCR; TCRdb keeps only in-frame clonotypes and omits some of them. The sample contains tens of thousands of clones, about 83% of which appear only once. This clonotype was sampled from a woman between 40 and 55 years old with glioma. Here the sequenced sample was PBMCs, taken from a glioma patient treated with radiotherapy, temozolomide or both. The chain is built from TRBV5-4 and TRBJ2-5; the match to TRBD2 covers 10 bases. CDR3 amino acids: CASSLEPSGGQETQYF. Written as DNA, the CDR3 is TGTGCCAGCAGCTTGGAGCCTAGCGGGGGACAAGAGACCCAGTACTTC.